The 22 T cell receptor beta chains listed next were all sequenced from one sample in a study of cytomegalovirus exposure and HLA in healthy donors (dated by TCRdb to 2017 to 2019). The library came from the immunoSEQ multiplex PCR assay. TCRdb's version of the immuneACCESS table is confined to in-frame rearrangements and falls short of the full clone set. An unresolved V gene accounts for under half of the shortfall where checked; the remainder is of unknown origin. The sample table records some 76,000 clones; roughly 94% of these occur just once. The ten top clones hold approximately 3.4% of the sample. The sequencing sample was made of PBMCs. The origin of the receptors is a young woman in good health and CMV-seropositive.

As DNA, the CDR3 is TGCGCCAGCAGCTCTAGCGGGGGGCCCCGGGGAGAGACCCAGTACTTC. It codes for CASSSSGGPRGETQYF. V is TRBV5-1 and J is TRBJ2-5; 11 bases are a match to TRBD2. The CDR3 totals 16 residues. Germline-derived CDR1 and CDR2 are SGHRS and YFSETQ. V lost 3 bases to trimming and J lost 4 bases; unmatched junction nucleotides: 8. Full variable domain (rest looked up from reference TRBV5-1 and TRBJ2-5): KAGVTQTPRYLIKTRGQQVTLSCSPISGHRSVSWYQQTPGQGLQFLFEYFSETQRNKGNFPGRFSGRQFSNSRSEMNVSTLELGDSALYLCASSSSGGPRGETQYFGPGTRLLVL.

The chain combines TRBV5-1 with TRBJ1-1, with 8 bases lining up with TRBD1. V dropped 3 bases and J dropped 1; count of bases not matched to a gene: 2. Germline CDR1 and CDR2: SGHRS and YFSETQ. The CDR3 covers 14 residues. The CDR3 DNA follows: TGCGCCAGCAGCTACAGGGGGGAGAACACTGAAGCTTTCTTT. It specifies CASSYRGENTEAFF.

The J gene is TRBJ1-4, the V gene TRBV7-2, with no clear D. The CDR3 loop spans 15 amino acids. Trimming removed 2 bases at V and 8 bases at J, with 15 bases between. CDR1 SGHTA and CDR2 FQGNSA come from the germline V gene. The chain's CDR3 is CASSLMPGGREKLFF. CDR3 DNA: TGTGCCAGCAGCTTAATGCCAGGCGGGAGAGAAAAACTGTTTTTT.

The CDR3 DNA sequence: TGTGCCAGCAGTTTGGGAGGGGATTACGGTGGCTACACCTTC. Protein sequence: CASSLGGDYGGYTF. The rearrangement links TRBV28 to TRBJ1-2, with D possibly matching TRBD1 (5 bases). CDR1 is MDHEN and CDR2 is SYDVKM in the germline V gene. V lost 3 bases and J 7 bases, leaving 15 bases between the germline ends. The CDR3 spans 14 residues.

This chain connects TRBV5-1 to TRBJ1-4; 8 positions agree with TRBD1. J gave up 2 bases and V 4 bases, and 10 bases lay outside the gene matches. The CDR3 covers 17 residues. CDR1 is SGHRS, CDR2 YFSETQ, per germline. CDR3 DNA: TGCGCCAGCAGCATACGGCGGACAGGGTCTACTAATGAAAAACTGTTTTTT. This translates into CASSIRRTGSTNEKLFF. The full variable domain, rest sourced from reference TRBV5-1 and TRBJ1-4, is KAGVTQTPRYLIKTRGQQVTLSCSPISGHRSVSWYQQTPGQGLQFLFEYFSETQRNKGNFPGRFSGRQFSNSRSEMNVSTLELGDSALYLCASSIRRTGSTNEKLFFGSGTQLSVL.

The chain employs TRBV4-3 and TRBJ1-2; D remains ambiguous. CDR3 length: 16 amino acids. Trimming left V 0 bases short and J 4 bases short, with 15 bases between. The germline V gene has CDR1 LGHNA and CDR2 YSLEER. DNA of the CDR3: TGCGCCAGCAGCCAAGATCTGGGCAGTATAGGCTATGGCTACACCTTC. Encoded protein: CASSQDLGSIGYGYTF.

The V call is TRBV10-3, the J call TRBJ1-3; D call uncertain. This CDR3 region has 14 residues. With 4 bases removed from V and 0 bases from J, the gap between germline ends came to 7 bases. From germline, CDR1 is ENHRY and CDR2 SYGVKD. CDR3 DNA sequence: TGTGCCATCAGTGGCCGGGACTCTGGAAACACCATATATTTT. This gives the protein CAISGRDSGNTIYF.

The rearrangement joins TRBV14 to TRBJ1-5; D is possibly TRBD1 (6 bases). V lost 2 bases, J lost 3 bases, and 8 bases lay in between. There are 14 residues in the CDR3. Germline lookup yields CDR1 SGHDN and CDR2 FVKESK. The CDR3, as DNA: TGTGCCAGCAGCCAAACAGGGTACAATCAGCCCCAGCATTTT. It yields the protein CASSQTGYNQPQHF.

The J gene is TRBJ1-2, the V gene TRBV2, with 8 bases identical to TRBD1. Germline-derived CDR1 and CDR2 are SNHLY and FYNNEI. Trimming at V came to 6 bases and at J to 7 bases, leaving 19 bases not matched to a gene. The CDR3 contains 17 residues. The CDR3 nucleotides read TGTGCCAGCAGCATACAGGACTACAGGGGGATCTGGGGTGGCTACACCTTC. As protein: CASSIQDYRGIWGGYTF.

V is TRBV10-3 and J is TRBJ2-7; 10 bases are a match to TRBD1. V shed 7 bases, J shed 5 bases, and the junction held 5 bases outside the gene matches. CDR3 size: 13 residues. Per germline, CDR1 ENHRY and CDR2 SYGVKD. The CDR3 nucleotides are TGTGCCATCAAAGGGACAGGGGTCAACGAGCAGTACTTC. It codes for CAIKGTGVNEQYF.

This sequence joins TRBV11-2 and TRBJ2-5; 7 bases line up with TRBD1. This CDR3 spans 18 amino acids. Trimming removed 0 bases from V and 2 bases from J; junction bases left unmatched: 12. Germline V CDR1 and CDR2: SGHAT, FQNNGV. The CDR3, as DNA: TGTGCCAGCAGCTTAGAGTTTAGAGGGGGCTTGGGGCAAGAGACCCAGTACTTC. It encodes CASSLEFRGGLGQETQYF. Complete variable domain (other parts from reference TRBV11-2 and TRBJ2-5): EAGVAQSPRYKIIEKRQSVAFWCNPISGHATLYWYQQILGQGPKLLIQFQNNGVVDDSQLPKDRFSAERLKGVDSTLKIQPAKLEDSAVYLCASSLEFRGGLGQETQYFGPGTRLLVL.

This chain connects TRBV29-1 to TRBJ1-2; 9 bases line up with TRBD1. Germline V lookup: CDR1 SQVTM, CDR2 ANQGSEA. J gave up 4 bases and V 1 base, and 4 bases lay outside the gene matches. The CDR3 runs 14 residues. The CDR3 is CSVEAGTGSYGYTF. DNA for the CDR3: TGCAGCGTTGAAGCGGGGACAGGGTCCTATGGCTACACCTTC.

V usage is TRBV4-1 and J usage is TRBJ2-7, with 8 bases matching TRBD2. The CDR3 covers 16 residues. Germline loops: CDR1 MGHRA, CDR2 YSYEKL. V was clipped by 1 base and J by 2 bases; unmatched bases: 7. The CDR3 reads CASSQVERGRPYEQYF. CDR3 DNA sequence: TGCGCCAGCAGCCAAGTAGAGCGCGGGAGGCCCTACGAGCAGTACTTC.

This clone was found once. The chain carries TRBV5-1 and TRBJ1-2; the D is unclear. Germline V gene data show CDR1 as SGHRS and CDR2 as YFSETQ. CDR3 length equals 13 residues. V lost 0 bases and J 2 bases, leaving 5 bases between the germline ends. CDR3 protein: CASSLDTNYGYTF. Here the CDR3 DNA reads TGCGCCAGCAGCTTGGACACAAACTATGGCTACACCTTC. Drawing the rest from reference TRBV5-1 and TRBJ1-2, the complete variable domain is KAGVTQTPRYLIKTRGQQVTLSCSPISGHRSVSWYQQTPGQGLQFLFEYFSETQRNKGNFPGRFSGRQFSNSRSEMNVSTLELGDSALYLCASSLDTNYGYTFGSGTRLTVV.

V and J are TRBV6-5 and TRBJ1-1; D is undetermined. With 0 bases removed from V and 11 bases from J, the gap between germline ends came to 13 bases. The germline CDR1 and CDR2 sequences are MNHEY and SVGAGI. The CDR3 is 13 amino acids. CDR3 sequence (DNA): TGTGCCAGCAGTTACTCGACTGTTCTTTACGCTTTCTTT. This sequence encodes CASSYSTVLYAFF.

V gene TRBV28 combines with J gene TRBJ1-4, with a tentative D call TRBD1 (5 bases). The germline V gene encodes CDR1 MDHEN and CDR2 SYDVKM. This CDR3 spans 18 amino acids. Trimming stripped 6 bases from V and 6 bases from J, with 26 bases between. CDR3 loop: CASSPPYFRQSTDEKLFF. The DNA of the CDR3 is TGTGCCAGCAGCCCACCTTATTTCAGACAGAGCACCGATGAAAAACTGTTTTTT.

Of note for this clone: Other DNA sequences in the same sample also yield this CDR3. The genes are TRBV6-1 and TRBJ2-7; TRBD1 agrees at 12 bases. The V gene end was trimmed by 7 bases and the J gene end by 4 bases; junction bases not matched to a gene: 5. Germline values: CDR1 MNHNS, CDR2 SASEGT. The length of the CDR3 is 14 residues. The CDR3 DNA reads TGTGCCAGCACCCGGGACAGGGGGCTATACGAGCAGTACTTC. It yields the protein CASTRDRGLYEQYF.

V gene TRBV11-2 combines with J gene TRBJ2-7; D might be TRBD2 (6 bases). Germline CDR1 is SGHAT and CDR2 is FQNNGV. The CDR3 is 15 residues long. V lost 5 bases and J 2 bases, leaving 16 bases between the germline ends. The CDR3 region is CASSHGAGPTYEQYF. CDR3 in DNA: TGTGCCAGCAGCCACGGGGCGGGGCCAACCTACGAGCAGTACTTC.

The CDR3 here is CASSINSDIHEQFF. The DNA for the CDR3 is TGTGCCAGTAGTATTAACTCGGACATCCATGAGCAGTTCTTC. J is TRBJ2-1 and V is TRBV19; perhaps TRBD1 as D (5 bases). The CDR3 is 14 residues long. The V and J ends lost 3 bases and 8 bases respectively, with 14 bases between them. Germline-derived CDR1 and CDR2 are LNHDA and SQIVND (reference sequence).

In its sample, this clone was seen once. This rearrangement joins TRBV28 to TRBJ2-1, with D perhaps TRBD2 (6 bases). From germline, CDR1 is MDHEN and CDR2 SYDVKM. This CDR3 contains 15 residues. Deletions cut 1 base from V and 4 bases from J, with 11 bases between. CDR3 in amino acids: CASSLSRELYNEQFF. The CDR3 coding sequence is TGTGCCAGCAGTTTATCTCGGGAGCTATACAATGAGCAGTTCTTC.

The V call is TRBV11-3, the J call TRBJ2-3, with 7 bases that match TRBD1. CDR1 is SGHNT and CDR2 is YENEEA in the germline V gene. The CDR3 runs 14 residues. The V segment lost 5 bases and the J segment 4 bases; nucleotides outside the gene matches: 6. The CDR3 is CASSLRQGPDTQYF. The CDR3 DNA reads TGTGCCAGCAGCCTCCGACAGGGCCCAGATACGCAGTATTTT.

This clone has a single count. CDR3 loop: CASSPSRGGTYEQYF. The DNA for the CDR3 is TGCGCCAGCAGCCCGTCGCGGGGGGGAACCTACGAGCAGTACTTC. The V call is TRBV5-1, the J call TRBJ2-7; 9 nucleotides agree with TRBD2. Germline lookup yields CDR1 SGHRS and CDR2 YFSETQ. The V segment lost 4 bases and the J segment 2 bases; nucleotides outside the gene matches: 7. CDR3 length: 15 residues.